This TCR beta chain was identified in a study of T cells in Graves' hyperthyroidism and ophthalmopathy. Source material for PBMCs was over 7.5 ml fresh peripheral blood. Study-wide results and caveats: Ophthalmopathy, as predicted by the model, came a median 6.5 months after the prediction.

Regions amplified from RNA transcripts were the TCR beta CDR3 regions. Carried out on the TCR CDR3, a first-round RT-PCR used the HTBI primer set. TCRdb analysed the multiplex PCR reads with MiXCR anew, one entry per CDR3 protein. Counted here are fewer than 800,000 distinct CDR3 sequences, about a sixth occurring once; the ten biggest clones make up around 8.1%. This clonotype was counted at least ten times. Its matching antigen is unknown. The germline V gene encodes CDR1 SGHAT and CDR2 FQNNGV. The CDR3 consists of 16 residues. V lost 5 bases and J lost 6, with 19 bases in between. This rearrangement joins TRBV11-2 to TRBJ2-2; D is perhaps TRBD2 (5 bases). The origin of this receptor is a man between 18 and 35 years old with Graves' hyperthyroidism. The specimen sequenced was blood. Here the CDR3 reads CASSPTALRGAGELFF. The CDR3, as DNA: TGTGCCAGCAGCCCCACGGCACTTCGGGGAGCCGGGGAGCTGTTTTTT.